Here is one TCR beta chain with its context. The antigen remains undetermined. The CDR3 length is 17 residues. Germline CDR1 and CDR2: LGHNA and YNFKEQ. Trimming took 0 bases from V and 7 from J; bases not matched to a gene: 7. The data originate from a study of T cells in Graves' hyperthyroidism and ophthalmopathy. Template material for amplifying TCR beta CDR3 regions consisted of RNA transcripts. The TCR CDR3 was amplified in a first-round RT-PCR using the HTBI primer set. TCRdb re-called the multiplex PCR reads with MiXCR, one entry per CDR3 protein. Of 700,000 or so distinct CDR3 sequences detected, about a sixth appear once; the ten largest clones hold under 8.5%. Study results and limitations: Clonotypes that were expanded in thyroid above 0.001 mostly appeared in blood too.

The sequence was obtained from a man younger than 35 with Graves' hyperthyroidism. The sequencing input was blood. The chain carries TRBV4-2 and TRBJ2-7; 15 bases match TRBD2. The CDR3 sequence is CASSQDRLGTSGREQYF. The CDR3 bases are TGTGCCAGCAGCCAAGATCGCCTAGGGACTAGCGGGAGGGAGCAGTACTTC.